These T cell receptor beta chains were read from a single sample in a study of T cell responses to AZD1222 COVID-19 vaccine. Sequencing used immunoSEQ multiplex PCR; TCRdb keeps in-frame clones, though not all of them. The table includes 100,000 to 150,000 clones, approximately 88% detected once. The sample consisted of peripheral blood, taken on day 0 of AZD1222 vaccination. These receptors all come from an adult in good health. Both conserved end residues are part of each CDR3. Each record gives: J gene, D gene, V gene, CDR3 protein. A D gene is named only where the DNA matches it firmly.

TRBJ2-1	TRBD2	TRBV7-2	CASSLDVAGDNEQFF
TRBJ1-1	NA	TRBV6-5	CASSYSVSAGYTEAFF
TRBJ2-3	NA	TRBV3-1/TRBV3-2	CASSQRGATDTQYF
TRBJ2-7	NA	TRBV7-3	CASSPSVTSYEQYF
TRBJ2-2	TRBD1	TRBV5-1	CASSTQGAANTGELFF
TRBJ2-3	TRBD2	TRBV7-6	CASSLGTSGSMTDTQYF
TRBJ2-7	TRBD1	TRBV3-1/TRBV3-2	CASSQVGGQGFMDF
TRBJ1-4	NA	TRBV27	CASSLVGTRFTNEKLFF
TRBJ2-1	TRBD2	TRBV24-1	CATSDSYAGLAGDNEQFF
TRBJ2-3	NA	TRBV5-1	CASSPDSDTQYF
TRBJ2-2	NA	TRBV5-6	CASSAGGQNTGELFF
TRBJ1-2	TRBD1	TRBV7-2	CASTMGQYYGYTF
TRBJ2-5	NA	TRBV4-3	CASSQDWTGSQETQYF
TRBJ1-2	NA	TRBV20-1	CSAPGGYGYTF
TRBJ1-1	NA	TRBV5-6	CASSPMGWNTEAFF
TRBJ2-5	NA	TRBV6-5	CASSRSQLTHSAQYF
TRBJ2-7	NA	TRBV5-1	CASSSTGISYEQYF
TRBJ2-7	NA	TRBV6-5	CASSYFSGTPYEQYF
TRBJ1-6	TRBD1	TRBV7-2	CASSLAGTENNSPLHF
TRBJ1-6	NA	TRBV7-3	CASSAADSRSYNSPLHF